The rows below give T cell receptor beta chains drawn from one sample of a study of CD8 T cells in Susac syndrome. TCRdb recomputed calls from the immunoSEQ multiplex PCR reads with MiXCR, one row per CDR3 protein. The table lists more than 150,000 distinct CDR3 sequences, 95% of them singletons. The sequencing input was CD8+ T cells from PBMCs. The receptors originated from a human donor with Susac syndrome. CDR3s include the opening cysteine and the closing phenylalanine or tryptophan. The order of the fields is V gene, J gene, clone size, D gene, CDR3 DNA, CDR3 protein. A D gene is named only where the DNA matches it firmly. Only some rows state a clone size, as once, few, many or a class for expanded clones.

V: TRBV2; J: TRBJ1-4; size: .; D: TRBD1; DNA: TGTGCCAGCAGTGATGCGGGACAGGGAATAGACCCCGGGCTTTTT; CDR3: CASSDAGQGIDPGLF
V: TRBV25-1; J: TRBJ2-7; size: .; D: TRBD2; DNA: TGTGCCAGCAGTGCAAGACTAGCGGGAGTTTTCGAGCAGTACTTC; CDR3: CASSARLAGVFEQYF
V: TRBV29-1; J: TRBJ1-1; size: .; D: .; DNA: TGCAGCGTTAGTGGGATTACGAACACTGAAGCTTTCTTT; CDR3: CSVSGITNTEAFF
V: TRBV12-3/TRBV12-4; J: TRBJ2-1; size: once; D: .; DNA: TGTGCCAGCAGCCTCGCTCCCCTTAGGGATAACCACAATGAGCAGTTCTTC; CDR3: CASSLAPLRDNHNEQFF
V: TRBV4-2; J: TRBJ1-5; size: .; D: .; DNA: TGTGCCAGCAGCCAAGTGGCCGAGTGGGGCAATCAGCCCCAGCATTTT; CDR3: CASSQVAEWGNQPQHF
V: TRBV27; J: TRBJ2-2; size: once; D: .; DNA: TGTGCCAGCATCCCGGGACTCAACACCGGGGAGCTGTTTTTT; CDR3: CASIPGLNTGELFF
V: TRBV20-1; J: TRBJ2-7; size: .; D: TRBD2; DNA: TGCAGTGCTAGACTAGCGGGAGGAAGCTCCTACGAGCAGTACTTC; CDR3: CSARLAGGSSYEQYF
V: TRBV20-1; J: TRBJ2-1; size: .; D: TRBD2; DNA: TGCAGTGCTAGACTACTAGCGGATAGCTCCTACAATGAGCAGTTCTTC; CDR3: CSARLLADSSYNEQFF
V: TRBV15; J: TRBJ2-3; size: .; D: .; DNA: TGTGCCACCAGCAGAGAGGGCCAGCTTCGCACAGATACGCAGTATTTT; CDR3: CATSREGQLRTDTQYF
V: TRBV6-5; J: TRBJ1-1; size: .; D: .; DNA: TGTGCCAGCAGTTTGGGACCGTTGATGAACACTGAAGCTTTCTTT; CDR3: CASSLGPLMNTEAFF
V: TRBV30; J: TRBJ1-2; size: .; D: TRBD1; DNA: TGTGCCTGGAGACTACAGGGGCGCTATGGCTACACCTTC; CDR3: CAWRLQGRYGYTF
V: TRBV5-1; J: TRBJ1-1; size: .; D: .; DNA: TGCGCCAGCAGCCCAACGGCCGGCGGGGGAGTTGGTGCTTTCTTT; CDR3: CASSPTAGGGVGAFF
V: TRBV6-5; J: TRBJ2-2; size: .; D: TRBD1; DNA: TGTGCCAGCAGTTACTCCGGGACAGGGGTGTTAACCGGGGAGCTGTTTTTT; CDR3: CASSYSGTGVLTGELFF
V: TRBV28; J: TRBJ2-3; size: .; D: TRBD2; DNA: TGTGCCAGCAGTTTACTCATAGCGGGAGCGGCAGATACGCAGTATTTT; CDR3: CASSLLIAGAADTQYF
V: TRBV27; J: TRBJ2-7; size: .; D: TRBD1; DNA: TGTGCCAGCAGTCCGAACCAGGGACAGTCCTACGAGCAGTACTTC; CDR3: CASSPNQGQSYEQYF
V: TRBV30; J: TRBJ1-1; size: .; D: .; DNA: TGTGCCTGGAGTGTTATAGGAGGGGTGAACACTGAAGCTTTCTTT; CDR3: CAWSVIGGVNTEAFF
V: TRBV4-1; J: TRBJ1-1; size: .; D: .; DNA: TGCGCCAGCAGCCAAGAAAACTCCAACACTGAAGCTTTCTTT; CDR3: CASSQENSNTEAFF
V: TRBV27; J: TRBJ1-1; size: .; D: TRBD1; DNA: TGTGCCAGCAGGGGACAGGGTGGTGAAGCTTTCTTT; CDR3: CASRGQGGEAFF
V: TRBV4-1; J: TRBJ2-7; size: .; D: TRBD2; DNA: TGCGCCAGCAGCCAAGAAGAGACTAGCGGGGGGGGCTACGAGCAGTACTTC; CDR3: CASSQEETSGGGYEQYF
V: TRBV5-4; J: TRBJ1-2; size: once; D: .; DNA: TGTGCCAGCAGCTTTTGGGGGGGCGTGGACTATGGCTACACCTTC; CDR3: CASSFWGGVDYGYTF
V: TRBV9; J: TRBJ1-1; size: .; D: .; DNA: TGTGCCAGCAGCGTAGGGGGCAGGGGAAATGAAGCTTTCTTT; CDR3: CASSVGGRGNEAFF
V: TRBV5-4; J: TRBJ2-3; size: .; D: .; DNA: TGTGCCAGCGTCGCAGGGGCGGCAGATACGCAGTATTTT; CDR3: CASVAGAADTQYF
V: TRBV9; J: TRBJ1-2; size: .; D: .; DNA: TGTGCCAGCAGCGTAGGTGCGGGGACGGCCTATGGCTACACCTTC; CDR3: CASSVGAGTAYGYTF
V: TRBV12-5; J: TRBJ2-1; size: .; D: TRBD2; DNA: TGTGCTAGTGACCCGGGACTAGTCAATGAGCAGTTCTTC; CDR3: CASDPGLVNEQFF
V: TRBV10-3; J: TRBJ2-7; size: .; D: .; DNA: TGTGCCATCAGTGTGGCGGGGGCCGACGAGCAGTACTTC; CDR3: CAISVAGADEQYF
V: TRBV7-8; J: TRBJ2-5; size: .; D: TRBD2; DNA: TGTGCCAGCAGCCCCGAACTAGCGGTACAAGAGACCCAGTACTTC; CDR3: CASSPELAVQETQYF
V: TRBV4-2; J: TRBJ1-1; size: .; D: .; DNA: TGTGCCAGCAGCCCTGAGGCTCGGACTGAAGCTTTCTTT; CDR3: CASSPEARTEAFF
V: TRBV4-1; J: TRBJ1-6; size: .; D: TRBD1; DNA: TGCGCCAGCAGCCAAGAGAGTTGGACAGGGAATTCACCCCTCCACTTT; CDR3: CASSQESWTGNSPLHF
V: TRBV2; J: TRBJ2-5; size: .; D: .; DNA: TGTGCCAGCGAAGAGAACCAAGAGACCCAGTACTTC; CDR3: CASEENQETQYF
V: TRBV5-6; J: TRBJ1-5; size: once; D: .; DNA: TGTGCCAGCAGCTTGACAGTTAATAGCAATCAGCCCCAGCATTTT; CDR3: CASSLTVNSNQPQHF
V: TRBV20-1; J: TRBJ2-5; size: .; D: .; DNA: TGCAGTGCCGCGGAGTTAGTAGAGGAGACCCAGTACTTC; CDR3: CSAAELVEETQYF
V: TRBV3-1; J: TRBJ2-3; size: .; D: .; DNA: TGTGCCAGCAGCCAAGGGGGTCCTAGCGGCACAGATACGCAGTATTTT; CDR3: CASSQGGPSGTDTQYF
V: TRBV24-1; J: TRBJ2-1; size: .; D: TRBD2; DNA: TGTGCCACCAGTGACCCCGGGGGGTCCGCTAATGAGCAGTTCTTC; CDR3: CATSDPGGSANEQFF
V: TRBV25-1; J: TRBJ2-7; size: .; D: TRBD2; DNA: TGTGCCAGCAGTGATATTGCAACTAGCGGGGCTTACGAGCAGTACTTC; CDR3: CASSDIATSGAYEQYF
V: TRBV10-2; J: TRBJ2-5; size: .; D: TRBD2; DNA: TGCGCCAGCAGTAATCACGGGGGGGCCTATTCGGAGACCCAGTACTTC; CDR3: CASSNHGGAYSETQYF
V: TRBV29-1; J: TRBJ2-1; size: .; D: .; DNA: TGCAGTGGCGAGGGCGGGACGAGCTCCTACAATGAGCAGTTCTTC; CDR3: CSGEGGTSSYNEQFF
V: TRBV20-1; J: TRBJ2-7; size: .; D: .; DNA: TGCAGTGCTAGCTCGCCTGACTCCTACGAGCAGTACTTC; CDR3: CSASSPDSYEQYF
V: TRBV2; J: TRBJ1-6; size: .; D: TRBD1; DNA: TGTGCCAGCACCGCCGGGACAGGGGATTCACCCCTCCACTTT; CDR3: CASTAGTGDSPLHF
V: TRBV13; J: TRBJ2-1; size: .; D: TRBD1; DNA: TGTGCCAGCAGCTACGGACAGGGGGCGCCGAGCTCCTACAATGAGCAGTTCTTC; CDR3: CASSYGQGAPSSYNEQFF
V: TRBV13; J: TRBJ1-1; size: .; D: .; DNA: TGTGCCAGCAGCTTAGGGGGTAATATCGCTGAAGCTTTCTTT; CDR3: CASSLGGNIAEAFF
V: TRBV12-3/TRBV12-4; J: TRBJ2-6; size: .; D: .; DNA: TGTGCCAGCACCTCCCCCAGGGCTGGGGCCAACGTCCTGACTTTC; CDR3: CASTSPRAGANVLTF
V: TRBV20-1; J: TRBJ2-2; size: .; D: .; DNA: TGCAGTGCTAGAGATCGGTGGGGGAACACCGGGGAGCTGTTTTTT; CDR3: CSARDRWGNTGELFF
V: TRBV5-6; J: TRBJ2-5; size: .; D: .; DNA: TGTGCCAGCAGCTGGGGCTCGGACAAAGAGACCCAGTACTTC; CDR3: CASSWGSDKETQYF
V: TRBV19; J: TRBJ1-5; size: .; D: .; DNA: TGTGCCACCGGAGAACTTACCAATCAGCCCCAGCATTTT; CDR3: CATGELTNQPQHF
V: TRBV7-9; J: TRBJ1-2; size: .; D: .; DNA: TGTGCCAGCAGCGAAGGGGAGAACTATGGCTACACCTTC; CDR3: CASSEGENYGYTF
V: TRBV20-1; J: TRBJ2-1; size: .; D: TRBD2; DNA: TGCAGTGCTCGTACCCGGACTAGCGGAATCGGGAATGAGCAGTTCTTC; CDR3: CSARTRTSGIGNEQFF
V: TRBV12-3/TRBV12-4; J: TRBJ2-3; size: .; D: .; DNA: TGTGCCAGCACCTTCTACAGCTCCACAGATACGCAGTATTTT; CDR3: CASTFYSSTDTQYF
V: TRBV6-4; J: TRBJ2-1; size: .; D: TRBD2; DNA: TGTGCCAGCCCCAAACTAGCGGGTGCTTCCTACAATGAGCAGTTCTTC; CDR3: CASPKLAGASYNEQFF
V: TRBV30; J: TRBJ1-1; size: .; D: .; DNA: TGTGCCTGGAGTAATTCGATGAACACTGAAGCTTTCTTT; CDR3: CAWSNSMNTEAFF
V: TRBV20-1; J: TRBJ2-7; size: .; D: .; DNA: TGCAGTGCTAAGAAGACGGGAATCACCTACGAGCAGTACTTC; CDR3: CSAKKTGITYEQYF
V: TRBV2; J: TRBJ2-5; size: .; D: .; DNA: TGTGCCAGCAAGCCCTACGAGACCCAGTACTTC; CDR3: CASKPYETQYF
V: TRBV12-3/TRBV12-4; J: TRBJ2-7; size: .; D: .; DNA: TGTGCCAGCAGTTTAGGATCCCACACCCAATTTTCCTACGAGCAGTACTTC; CDR3: CASSLGSHTQFSYEQYF
V: TRBV10-3; J: TRBJ2-7; size: .; D: .; DNA: TGTGCCATCAGTGCCAACCACGAGCAGTACTTC; CDR3: CAISANHEQYF
V: TRBV20-1; J: TRBJ2-4; size: .; D: .; DNA: TGCAGTGTTCCCTTATCTGGGGGAAGGACCAAAAACATTCAGTACTTC; CDR3: CSVPLSGGRTKNIQYF
V: TRBV7-6; J: TRBJ2-7; size: .; D: TRBD1; DNA: TGTGCCAGCAGCTTAGCGTCGGGACAGGGGCCCTACGAGCAGTACTTC; CDR3: CASSLASGQGPYEQYF